The clone carrying this TCR beta chain was seen more than once but under ten times. CDR3 length: 17 residues. Germline CDR1 LGHNA, CDR2 YSLEER. Deletions cut 0 bases from V and 4 bases from J, with 18 bases between. This sample stems from a study of blood T cell repertoires in COVID-19. On the study more broadly: The United States, Italy and Spain were the sources of the acute and convalescent COVID-19 samples. The cDNA or gDNA used as material had been derived from T cells, B-cell-depleted T cells, or PBMCs.

Methods used by the authors: Estimated nucleated cell counts came from reference gene primer amplification. TCRdb's copy holds only in-frame clones and misses some; the assay was immunoSEQ multiplex PCR. V and J calls and clone size are those listed in that table; D and trimming were worked out from the DNA. This table has 120,000 to 150,000 clones, about 88% appearing once. The origin of this receptor is a human donor with acute or convalescent COVID-19. The donor label of this sample is uncertain. V gene TRBV4-3 combines with J gene TRBJ1-2, with no clear D. Sequencing was carried out using peripheral blood. The CDR3 reads CASSQDPVENGGYGYTF. CDR3 nucleotide sequence: TGCGCCAGCAGCCAAGATCCAGTCGAAAACGGCGGCTATGGCTACACCTTC.